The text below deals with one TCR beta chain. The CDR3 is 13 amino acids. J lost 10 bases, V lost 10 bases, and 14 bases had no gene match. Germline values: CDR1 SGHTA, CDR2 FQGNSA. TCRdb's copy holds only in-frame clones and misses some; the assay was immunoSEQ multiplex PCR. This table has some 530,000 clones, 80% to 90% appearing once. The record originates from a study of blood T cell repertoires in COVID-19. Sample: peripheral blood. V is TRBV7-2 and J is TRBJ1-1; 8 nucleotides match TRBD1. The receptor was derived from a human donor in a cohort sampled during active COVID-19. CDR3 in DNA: TGTGCCACCTCCGGGACAGGCAACCTGGGAGCTTTCTTT. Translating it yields CATSGTGNLGAFF.